Given below is one TCR beta chain in context. These data originate in a study of shared clonotypes between healthy human individuals. It was CD45RO-negative cells, positively selected for CCR7, that made up naive CD8 cells, with terminally differentiated effector memory CD45RA+ cells excluded. Every contributor of samples was a Caucasian grown-up residing in Nashville, Tennessee. Method: immunoSEQ multiplex PCR; TCRdb's copy keeps in-frame clones and lacks some. In the table there are hundreds of thousands of clones, just over 90% of which are singletons. CDR3 length: 12 residues. The V and J ends lost 5 bases and 8 bases, in that order; junction bases with no gene match: 3. Germline V gene lookup returns CDR1 LNHDA and CDR2 SQIVND (reference sequence).

The clonotype comes from a man in his thirties or forties in good health. V usage is TRBV19 and J usage is TRBJ2-1, with 7 bases fitting TRBD1. Sequencing used naive CD8+ T cells sorted from blood. Here the CDR3 reads CASSATGDEQFF. In DNA, the CDR3 is TGTGCCAGTAGTGCTACAGGGGATGAGCAGTTCTTC.